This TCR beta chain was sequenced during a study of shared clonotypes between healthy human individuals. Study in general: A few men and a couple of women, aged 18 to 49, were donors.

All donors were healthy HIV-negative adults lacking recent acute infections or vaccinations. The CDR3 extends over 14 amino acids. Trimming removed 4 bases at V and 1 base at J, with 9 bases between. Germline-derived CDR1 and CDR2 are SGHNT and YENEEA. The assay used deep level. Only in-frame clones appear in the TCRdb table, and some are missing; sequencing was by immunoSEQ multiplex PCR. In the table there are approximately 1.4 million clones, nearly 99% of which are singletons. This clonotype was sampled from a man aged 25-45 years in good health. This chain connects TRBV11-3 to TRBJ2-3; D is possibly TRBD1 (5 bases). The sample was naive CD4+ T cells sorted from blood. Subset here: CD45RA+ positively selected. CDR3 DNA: TGTGCCAGCAGCTCCCAGGGTGGCACAGATACGCAGTATTTT. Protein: CASSSQGGTDTQYF.